The clone carrying this T cell receptor beta chain was detected only once. This CDR3 is 14 amino acids long. The germline V gene encodes CDR1 SEHNR and CDR2 FQNEAQ (reference sequence). The V and J ends lost 1 base and 5 bases respectively, with 11 bases between them. The sample originates from a study of cytomegalovirus exposure and HLA in healthy donors. PCR primers comprised 60 Vbeta and 13 Jbeta primers. In the authors' methods: Unique TCR beta chains numbered about 72 million in a later analysis, with roughly 10 million shared. Sequenced by immunoSEQ multiplex PCR; TCRdb stores in-frame clones only, minus some. D and trimming were read from the DNA, whereas the V and J calls and clone size are those reported in that table. Altogether about 150,000 clones are present, about 85% being singletons, with the ten largest covering roughly 2.3%.

Sequencing was carried out using PBMCs. The rearrangement links TRBV7-9 to TRBJ1-2; possible D gene TRBD1, 5 bases. The receptor's source is a woman between 18 and 29 years old in good health and CMV-seronegative. The CDR3 protein is CASSLDAGTYGYTF. The CDR3 DNA sequence: TGTGCCAGCAGCTTAGACGCCGGGACTTATGGCTACACCTTC.